This TCR beta chain stems from a study of T cell responses to AZD1222 COVID-19 vaccine. Study summary: Samples with a second dose at about 4 or about 12 weeks were pooled together. Study-level points and caveats: The repertoires were collected only after the peak T cell response. Spike-specific TCR breadth rose after two AZD1222 doses, and depth rose as well.

Profiling relied on immunoSEQ multiplex PCR, and the TCRdb table lists in-frame clones only, not all of them. The table has 100,000 or so clones, roughly nine tenths seen once. Worth noting for this clone: No antigen is known for it.

CDR1 SGDLS and CDR2 YYNGEE come from the germline V gene. This CDR3 is 15 amino acids long. The V end was cut by 0 bases, the J end by 1 base, with 8 bases between. The input for sequencing was peripheral blood, taken on day 0 of AZD1222 vaccination. This rearrangement joins TRBV9 to TRBJ2-1; D unresolved. The TCR was taken from an adult in good health. The CDR3 DNA reads as TGTGCCAGCAGCGTAGATCAGGTATCCTACAATGAGCAGTTCTTC. Protein sequence: CASSVDQVSYNEQFF.